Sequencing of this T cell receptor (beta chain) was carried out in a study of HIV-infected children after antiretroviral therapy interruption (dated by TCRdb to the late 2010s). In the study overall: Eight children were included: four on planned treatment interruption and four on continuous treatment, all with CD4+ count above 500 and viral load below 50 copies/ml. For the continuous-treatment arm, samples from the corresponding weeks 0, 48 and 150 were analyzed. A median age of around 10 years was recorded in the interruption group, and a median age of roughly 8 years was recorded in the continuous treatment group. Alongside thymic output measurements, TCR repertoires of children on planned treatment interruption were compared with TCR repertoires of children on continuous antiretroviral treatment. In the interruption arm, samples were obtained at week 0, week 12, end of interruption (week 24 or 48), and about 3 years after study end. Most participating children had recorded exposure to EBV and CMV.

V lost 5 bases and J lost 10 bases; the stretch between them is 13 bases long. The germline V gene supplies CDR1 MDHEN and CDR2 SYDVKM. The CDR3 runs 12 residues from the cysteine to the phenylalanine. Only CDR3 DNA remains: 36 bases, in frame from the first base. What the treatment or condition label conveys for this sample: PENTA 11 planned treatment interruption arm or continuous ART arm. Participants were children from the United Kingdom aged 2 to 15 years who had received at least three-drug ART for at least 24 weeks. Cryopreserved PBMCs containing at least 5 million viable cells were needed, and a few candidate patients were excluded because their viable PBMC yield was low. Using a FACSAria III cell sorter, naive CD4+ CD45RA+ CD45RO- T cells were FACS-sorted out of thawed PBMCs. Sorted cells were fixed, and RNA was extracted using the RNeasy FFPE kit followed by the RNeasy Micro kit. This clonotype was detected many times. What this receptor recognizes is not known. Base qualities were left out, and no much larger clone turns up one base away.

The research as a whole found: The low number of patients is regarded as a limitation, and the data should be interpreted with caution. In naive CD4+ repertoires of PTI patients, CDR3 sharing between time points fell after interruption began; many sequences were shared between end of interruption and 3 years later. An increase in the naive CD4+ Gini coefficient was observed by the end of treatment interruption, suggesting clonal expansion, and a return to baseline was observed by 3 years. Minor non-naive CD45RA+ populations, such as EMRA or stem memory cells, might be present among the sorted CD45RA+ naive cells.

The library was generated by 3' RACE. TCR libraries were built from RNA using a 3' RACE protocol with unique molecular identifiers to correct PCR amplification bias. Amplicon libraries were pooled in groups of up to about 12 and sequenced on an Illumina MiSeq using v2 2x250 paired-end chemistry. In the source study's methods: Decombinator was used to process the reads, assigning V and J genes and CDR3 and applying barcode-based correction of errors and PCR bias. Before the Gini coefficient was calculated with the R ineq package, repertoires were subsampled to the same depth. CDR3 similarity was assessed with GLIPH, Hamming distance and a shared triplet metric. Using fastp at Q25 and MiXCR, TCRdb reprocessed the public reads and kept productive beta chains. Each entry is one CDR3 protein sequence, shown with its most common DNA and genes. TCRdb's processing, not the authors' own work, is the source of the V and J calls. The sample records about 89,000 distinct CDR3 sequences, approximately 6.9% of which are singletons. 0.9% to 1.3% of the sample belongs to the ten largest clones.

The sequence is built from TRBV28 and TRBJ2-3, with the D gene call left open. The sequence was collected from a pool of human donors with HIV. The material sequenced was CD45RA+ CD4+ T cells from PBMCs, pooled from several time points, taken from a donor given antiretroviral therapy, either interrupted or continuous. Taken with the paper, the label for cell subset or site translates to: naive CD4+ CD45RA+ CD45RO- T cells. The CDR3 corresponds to CASSLLGLAQYF. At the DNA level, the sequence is TGTGCCAGCAGTCTTTTGGGTTTGGCGCAGTATTTT.